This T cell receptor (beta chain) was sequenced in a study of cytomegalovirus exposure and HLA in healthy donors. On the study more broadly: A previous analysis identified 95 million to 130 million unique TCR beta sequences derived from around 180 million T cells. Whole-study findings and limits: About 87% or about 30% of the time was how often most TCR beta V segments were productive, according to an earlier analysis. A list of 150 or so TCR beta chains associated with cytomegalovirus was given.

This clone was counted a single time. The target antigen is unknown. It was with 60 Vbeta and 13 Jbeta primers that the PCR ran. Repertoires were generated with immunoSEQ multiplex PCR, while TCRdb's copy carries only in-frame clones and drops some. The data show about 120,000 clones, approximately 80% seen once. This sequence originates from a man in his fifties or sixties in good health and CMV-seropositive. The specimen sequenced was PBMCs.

DNA for the CDR3: TGTGCCAGCAGTCCTCGGACAGGGAGACACGGCTACACCTTC. Its protein product is CASSPRTGRHGYTF. The rearrangement joins TRBV27 to TRBJ1-2, with 8 bases matching TRBD1. From germline, CDR1 is MNHEY and CDR2 SMNVEV (reference sequence). This CDR3 comprises 14 residues. Unmatched junction bases numbered 10, after V lost 5 bases and J lost 8 bases.